This passage covers 16 T cell receptor beta chains from one sample sequenced in a study of OX40 agonist ivuxolimab in advanced cancers. Here immunoSEQ multiplex PCR was the method, and the copy in TCRdb shows in-frame clones only, minus some. This sample carries tens of thousands of clones, around 80% of them seen once, and the ten largest clones take over 1%. The material sequenced was CD4+ or CD8+ T cells sorted from blood, taken in a trial of the OX40 agonist ivuxolimab. Receptors were obtained from an adult with an advanced solid tumor such as melanoma, head and neck, liver or kidney cancer.

This clone was picked up a small number of times. The gene calls are TRBV4-3 and TRBJ1-1, with 9 bases fitting TRBD1. V was pared by 5 bases and J by 1 base, with 11 bases of the junction left unmatched. Germline V lookup: CDR1 LGHNA, CDR2 YSLEER. The CDR3 is 17 residues long. The CDR3 reads CASSTPPGQGRNTEAFF. The CDR3 DNA reads as TGCGCCAGCAGCACTCCACCTGGACAGGGGAGGAACACTGAAGCTTTCTTT.

The J gene is TRBJ1-4, the V gene TRBV4-3; TRBD1 aligns across 8 bases. Germline V gene lookup returns CDR1 LGHNA and CDR2 YSLEER. CDR3 length equals 15 residues. Trimming removed 4 bases from V and 7 bases from J; junction bases left unmatched: 8. In DNA, the CDR3 is TGCGCCAGCAGCCCCCGGGGACAGGCCGGTGAAAAACTGTTTTTT. Protein sequence: CASSPRGQAGEKLFF.

The gene calls are TRBV9 and TRBJ2-7; TRBD2 might be the D (6 bases). This CDR3 is 13 amino acids long. Germline V gives CDR1 SGDLS, CDR2 YYNGEE. Trimming took 3 bases from V and 9 from J, leaving 16 bases between them. The CDR3, as DNA: TGTGCCAGCAGCGCACCGGGACTTCTGTGGCAGTACTTC. It is translated as CASSAPGLLWQYF.

The V and J genes are TRBV6-1 and TRBJ1-6; unclear D gene. This CDR3 is built from 15 residues. Germline values: CDR1 MNHNS, CDR2 SASEGT. Trimming stripped 3 bases from V and 9 bases from J, with 15 bases between. CDR3 in amino acids: CASSDLERVSSPLHF. CDR3 nucleotide sequence: TGTGCCAGCAGTGACCTAGAACGGGTCAGTTCACCCCTCCACTTT.

The V call is TRBV6-6, the J call TRBJ1-4; no clear D. CDR1 is MNHNY, CDR2 SVGAGI, per germline (reference sequence). V dropped 2 bases and J dropped 4 bases, with 2 bases sitting between them. There are 12 residues in the CDR3. CDR3 bases: TGTGCCAGCAGTTACATTAATGAAAAACTGTTTTTT. This encodes CASSYINEKLFF.

The genes are TRBV6-5 and TRBJ2-4; D ambiguous. The germline gives CDR1 MNHEY, CDR2 SVGAGI. The CDR3 has 15 amino acids. Trimming took off 6 bases at V and 0 bases at J, with 12 bases between the two ends. CDR3 sequence (DNA): TGTGCCAGCAGCCCCCGATATATAGCCAAAAACATTCAGTACTTC. Protein: CASSPRYIAKNIQYF.

The V call is TRBV19, the J call TRBJ2-5; D possibly corresponds to TRBD2 (5 bases). CDR3 length: 15 amino acids. The germline gives CDR1 LNHDA, CDR2 SQIVND (reference sequence). Trimming removed 5 bases at V and 4 bases at J, with 17 bases between. Here the CDR3 reads CASSSTPGIRETQYF. The CDR3 nucleotides read TGTGCCAGTAGTTCCACCCCCGGGATAAGAGAGACCCAGTACTTC.

The chain employs TRBV4-3 and TRBJ1-6; D unresolved. Deletions cut 0 bases from V and 10 bases from J, with 16 bases between. The CDR3 extends over 16 amino acids. CDR1 LGHNA and CDR2 YSLEER come from the germline V gene. Written as DNA, the CDR3 is TGCGCCAGCAGCCAAGATATAAGGAACTCAATATCACCCCTCCACTTT. Residues: CASSQDIRNSISPLHF.

The J gene is TRBJ1-5, the V gene TRBV7-2; 9 positions agree with TRBD1. The CDR3 is 16 residues long. The germline V gene encodes CDR1 SGHTA and CDR2 FQGNSA. Trimming took 0 bases from V and 5 from J; bases not matched to a gene: 5. The CDR3 DNA is TGTGCCAGCAGCTTAGCGCTGGGACAGGGTGATCAGCCCCAGCATTTT. As protein: CASSLALGQGDQPQHF.

This clone was counted once. The chain is built from TRBV19 and TRBJ2-7, with D possibly being TRBD1 (5 bases). The V gene lost 6 bases and the J gene lost 5 bases, with 17 bases spanning the gap. The germline V gene has CDR1 LNHDA and CDR2 SQIVND (reference sequence). CDR3 size: 14 residues. Here the CDR3 DNA reads TGTGCCAGTAGCGAACGGCAGGGTCGGGACGAGCAGTACTTC. Translating gives CASSERQGRDEQYF.

This clone was counted only a few times. The chain has TRBV7-2 and TRBJ1-1, with D tentatively TRBD1 (5 bases). Trimming removed 5 bases at V and 4 bases at J, with 11 bases between. The CDR3 consists of 13 residues. Looked up from germline, CDR1 is SGHTA and CDR2 is FQGNSA. In DNA, the CDR3 is TGTGCCAGCAGCCCCCTGGGGGGCACTGAAGCTTTCTTT. Protein sequence: CASSPLGGTEAFF.

Written as DNA, the CDR3 is TGCGCCAGCAGCCCATTGCCGGGACAGGGGGCAAAGAATGAGCAGTTCTTC. The encoded protein is CASSPLPGQGAKNEQFF. The rearrangement uses TRBV4-1 and TRBJ2-1, with TRBD1 identical over 12 bases. Looked up from germline, CDR1 is MGHRA and CDR2 is YSYEKL. V lost 4 bases, J lost 7 bases, and 11 bases stayed unmatched. CDR3 size: 17 residues.

The chain links TRBV7-2 to TRBJ2-7; 10 nucleotides align to TRBD1. V shed 4 bases, J shed 2 bases, and the junction held 2 bases outside the gene matches. In germline, CDR1 is SGHTA, CDR2 FQGNSA. The CDR3 is made up of 14 amino acids. CDR3 protein: CASSWDRGPYEQYF. Written as DNA, the CDR3 is TGTGCCAGCAGCTGGGACAGGGGCCCCTACGAGCAGTACTTC.

The chain recombines TRBV11-3 with TRBJ1-3; no definite D call. In germline, CDR1 is SGHNT, CDR2 YENEEA. V lost 1 base and J lost 5, with 6 bases in between. The CDR3 consists of 13 residues. CDR3 coding DNA: TGTGCCAGCAGCTTAGGGCCGAGAAACACCATATATTTT. It translates to CASSLGPRNTIYF. Together with reference TRBV11-3 and TRBJ1-3, the CDR3 gives the full variable domain: EAGVVQSPRYKIIEKKQPVAFWCNPISGHNTLYWYLQNLGQGPELLIRYENEEAVDDSQLPKDRFSAERLKGVDSTLKIQPAELGDSAVYLCASSLGPRNTIYFGEGSWLTVV.

V usage is TRBV25-1 and J usage is TRBJ2-5, with TRBD2 as a possible D gene (7 bases). Germline V CDR1 and CDR2: MGHDK, SYGVNS. The CDR3 consists of 15 residues. Deletions cut 8 bases from V and 4 bases from J, with 20 bases between. The CDR3 region is CASGGAGAGGETQYF. CDR3 DNA sequence: TGTGCCAGCGGAGGGGCGGGGGCCGGGGGAGAGACCCAGTACTTC.

This chain links TRBV9 with TRBJ2-1; 10 nucleotides match TRBD2. With V trimmed by 0 bases and J by 7 bases, 4 bases remained unmatched. The CDR3 contains 15 residues. From germline, CDR1 is SGDLS and CDR2 YYNGEE. The CDR3 is CASSVGSSGGNEQFF. In DNA, the CDR3 is TGTGCCAGCAGCGTAGGCTCTAGCGGGGGTAATGAGCAGTTCTTC.